These 10 T cell receptor beta chains originate from one sample sequenced in a study of blood T cell repertoires in COVID-19. Clones were read by immunoSEQ multiplex PCR, and TCRdb kept only the in-frame ones, dropping some. The sample shows 140,000 to 150,000 clones, 70% to 90% of them seen only once. The sequencing input was peripheral blood. The receptors were gathered from a woman aged 55-75 years with COVID-19, enrolled during active disease.

V and J are TRBV19 and TRBJ1-5; D is possibly TRBD1 (5 bases). Germline CDR1 LNHDA, CDR2 SQIVND (reference sequence). This CDR3 contains 15 residues. Trimming shortened V by 3 bases and J by 2 bases, and 11 bases separated the two germline ends. In nucleotides, the CDR3 is TGTGCCAGTAGTATCGGGGGTTGGGGCAATCAGCCCCAGCATTTT. This sequence encodes CASSIGGWGNQPQHF.

This chain joins TRBV30 and TRBJ2-3; 7 nucleotides match TRBD1. V lost 4 bases and J lost 6; bases outside the gene matches: 4. The CDR3 runs 12 residues. Per the germline V gene, CDR1 is GTSNPN and CDR2 is SVGIG (reference sequence). As DNA, the CDR3 is TGTGCCTGGACAAGGGGGCTGGATACGCAGTATTTT. Amino acid sequence: CAWTRGLDTQYF.

The chain uses TRBV12-5 and TRBJ2-1, with a tentative D call TRBD2 (5 bases). Looked up from germline, CDR1 is LGHNT and CDR2 is FRNRAP. V was cut by 0 bases and J by 9 bases, with 18 bases left in between. The CDR3 runs 16 residues. In DNA form, the CDR3 reads TGTGCTAGTGGTTTGGTACTGTCGGGGTCATATAGTGAGCAGTTCTTC. Amino acid sequence: CASGLVLSGSYSEQFF.

The chain recombines TRBV9 with TRBJ2-7, with 8 bases that match TRBD1. V trimming: 4 bases; J trimming: 0 bases; junction bases outside the gene matches: 6. Germline V CDR1 and CDR2: SGDLS, YYNGEE. The CDR3 loop spans 15 amino acids. The CDR3 region is CASSKTGDHSYEQYF. The DNA of the CDR3 is TGTGCCAGCAGCAAGACAGGGGACCACTCCTACGAGCAGTACTTC.

The chain carries TRBV5-1 and TRBJ2-5; 9 nucleotides line up with TRBD2. The germline CDR1 and CDR2 sequences are SGHRS and YFSETQ. This CDR3 spans 16 amino acids. Trimming cost V 2 bases and J 2 bases; bases outside gene matches: 7. CDR3 sequence reads: CASSFRVAGVQETQYF. In DNA form, the CDR3 reads TGCGCCAGCAGCTTTAGAGTAGCGGGGGTACAAGAGACCCAGTACTTC.

This chain uses TRBV9 with TRBJ1-5; D is uncertain. The CDR3 covers 15 residues. The germline V gene encodes CDR1 SGDLS and CDR2 YYNGEE. Trimming cost V 0 bases and J 4 bases, with 11 bases left between them. CDR3 DNA sequence: TGTGCCAGCAGCGTAGATCCGAGGGTAAATCAGCCCCAGCATTTT. It yields the protein CASSVDPRVNQPQHF.

This clone was observed a single time. The V call is TRBV4-3, the J call TRBJ2-3, with D uncertain. Germline CDR1 and CDR2: LGHNA and YSLEER. The CDR3 totals 13 residues. V was pared by 1 base and J by 4 bases, with 6 bases between. The CDR3 bases are TGCGCCAGCAGCCAAGTATCGGCAGATACGCAGTATTTT. Encoded protein: CASSQVSADTQYF.

The chain uses TRBV6-2 or TRBV6-3 and TRBJ2-3; no reliable D call. CDR1 and CDR2 (germline): MNHEY, SVGEGT. CDR3 length: 16 amino acids. V gave up 2 bases and J gave up 2 bases, with 14 bases separating them. The CDR3 DNA reads TGTGCCAGCAGTTACGAGTGGGCCAGGAACACAGATACGCAGTATTTT. Translation: CASSYEWARNTDTQYF.

V is TRBV5-4 and J is TRBJ2-3; 15 nucleotides agree with TRBD2. Germline V lookup: CDR1 SGHNT, CDR2 YYREEE (reference sequence). The CDR3 spans 17 residues. J gave up 3 bases and V 4 bases, and 6 bases lay outside the gene matches. The chain's CDR3 is CASSRGLAGGRTDTQYF. The DNA of the CDR3 is TGTGCCAGCAGCCGAGGACTAGCGGGGGGGAGGACAGATACGCAGTATTTT.

The chain is built from TRBV4-1 and TRBJ1-2; TRBD1 might be the D (5 bases). The V gene's germline CDR1 is MGHRA and CDR2 YSYEKL. The CDR3 is made up of 17 amino acids. Trimming shortened V by 0 bases and J by 6 bases, and 20 bases separated the two germline ends. The CDR3 region has the DNA TGCGCCAGCAGCCAAGATCTGGACACATCTACGGGGGATGGCTACACCTTC. Amino acid sequence: CASSQDLDTSTGDGYTF.